This record concerns one T cell receptor (beta chain) sequence. Its antigen is currently unknown. The data were taken from a study of shared clonotypes between healthy human individuals. The study, taken as a whole, reports: The study found about 5% of naive CD4 clonotypes shared across a few donors. The four-donor shared clonotypes exceeded non-shared clonotypes in generation probability, with non-shared ones scoring lower.

The CDR3 is 13 residues long. Germline V gene sequence: CDR1 SGHTA, CDR2 FQGNSA. V dropped 6 bases and J dropped 7; count of bases not matched to a gene: 6. For each subset, genomic DNA was distributed in equal portions over several immunoSEQ plates. The repertoire was sequenced with immunoSEQ multiplex PCR; TCRdb's copy has only in-frame clones and lacks some. The repertoire consists of roughly 2.5 million clones, with around 90% occurring once and the leading ten covering 0.11% to 0.15%. Memory CD4+ cells were the fraction left after CD45RA+ naive selection. The material sequenced was naive CD4+ T cells sorted from blood. Specified subset: CD45RA+ positively selected. The chain is built from TRBV7-2 and TRBJ1-2; 9 bases match TRBD1. This receptor was taken from a man younger than 30 in good health. The CDR3 DNA reads as TGTGCCAGCAGACCCGGGACAGGGACTGGCTACACCTTC. Residues: CASRPGTGTGYTF.